Reported below is one T cell receptor beta chain. This specimen comes from a study of shared clonotypes between healthy human individuals. The trim removed 5 bases at V and 5 bases at J, leaving 2 bases unmatched. The length of the CDR3 is 14 residues. The V gene's germline CDR1 is SSHAT and CDR2 FNYEAQ (reference sequence). Assay used: immunoSEQ multiplex PCR; TCRdb lists only in-frame clones, some missing. The repertoire holds over 950,000 clones, with approximately 80% as singletons. The sequence came from a man younger than 35 in good health. Some clones in this sample may be carry-over from other donors' samples. Sequencing was done on a sample of memory CD4+ T cells from PBMCs. Subset defined: CD45RA-negative fraction. The genes are TRBV7-7 and TRBJ2-3, with 12 bases lining up with TRBD2. This CDR3 is CASSKGLAGDTQYF. The CDR3 region has the DNA TGTGCCAGCAGCAAGGGACTAGCGGGAGATACGCAGTATTTT. The variable domain in full, with the rest retrieved from reference TRBV7-7 and TRBJ2-3, is GAGVSQSPRYKVTKRGQDVTLRCDPISSHATLYWYQQALGQGPEFLTYFNYEAQPDKSGLPSDRFSAERPEGSISTLTIQRTEQRDSAMYRCASSKGLAGDTQYFGPGTRLTVL.